Sequencing of this TCR beta chain was carried out in a study of beta chain features in type 1 diabetes. For the study at large: Age, gender and cell yields were similar between patients and healthy donors.

The germline V gene has CDR1 SGHRS and CDR2 YFSETQ. This CDR3 has 14 residues. The V end was cut by 0 bases, the J end by 0 bases, with 5 bases between. Details on this clone: Its antigen is unknown. This sample also contains other DNA sequences that code for the same CDR3.

Regarding the study as a whole: The study found fewer insertions and more deletions at VDJ junctions in type 1 diabetes patients.

The sequenced template was cDNA made from the entire isolated RNA. Libraries were prepared by immunoSEQ multiplex PCR; TCRdb keeps only in-frame clonotypes and omits some of them. The sample contains about 340,000 clones, roughly 8% of which appear only once. V and J are TRBV5-1 and TRBJ2-3, with a possible D match to TRBD1 (5 bases). Source material: central memory CD4+ T cells from blood. The source is a young woman in good health. The chain's CDR3 is CASSLGQSTDTQYF. The DNA for the CDR3 is TGCGCCAGCAGCTTGGGACAGAGCACAGATACGCAGTATTTT.